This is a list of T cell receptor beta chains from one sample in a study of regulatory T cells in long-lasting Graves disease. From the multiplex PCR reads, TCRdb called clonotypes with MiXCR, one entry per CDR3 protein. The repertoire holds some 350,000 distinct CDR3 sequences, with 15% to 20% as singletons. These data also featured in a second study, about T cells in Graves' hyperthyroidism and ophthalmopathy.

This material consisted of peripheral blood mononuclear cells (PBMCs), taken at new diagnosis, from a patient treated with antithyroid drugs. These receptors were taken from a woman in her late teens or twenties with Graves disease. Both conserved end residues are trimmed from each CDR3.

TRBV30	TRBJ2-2	AWSVPDVDTGELF
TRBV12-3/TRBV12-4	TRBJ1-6	ASSLVQGESPLH
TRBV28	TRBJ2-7	ASRPTGSYEQY
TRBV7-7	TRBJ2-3	ACSFSGGRTDTQY
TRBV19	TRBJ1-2	ASGRFNYGYT
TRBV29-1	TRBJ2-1	SVARVEGNEQF
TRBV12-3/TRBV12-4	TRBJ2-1	ASSFVPGNEQF
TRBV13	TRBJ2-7	ASRPVVGGLEQY
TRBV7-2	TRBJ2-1	ASSLTVAGEQF
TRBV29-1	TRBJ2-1	SAELLNEQF
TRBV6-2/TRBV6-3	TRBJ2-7	ASNIWGAGGSYEQY
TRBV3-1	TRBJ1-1	ASSQAGGEAF
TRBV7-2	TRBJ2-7	ASSLAGGGTYEQY
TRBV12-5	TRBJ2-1	ASGLETGGYIEQF
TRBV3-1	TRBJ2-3	ASSQDPNGESTDTQY
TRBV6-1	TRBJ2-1	ASSRRKDSSYNEQF
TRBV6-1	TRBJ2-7	ASSPVAGGVDEQY
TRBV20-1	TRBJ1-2	SARQDRGFWDYGYT
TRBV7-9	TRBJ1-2	ASSLSGPQPYGYT
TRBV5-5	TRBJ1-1	ASRPFRDRGMNTEAF
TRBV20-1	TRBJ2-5	SASLPGQWEETQY
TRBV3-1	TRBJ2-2	ASRGHQTGELF
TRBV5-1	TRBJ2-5	ASSSRGLAEGEETQY
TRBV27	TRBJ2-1	ASSPLSSGNNEQF
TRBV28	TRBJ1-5	ASSRTGGRQPQH
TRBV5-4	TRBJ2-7	ASSPAGYSSYEQY
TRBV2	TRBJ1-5	ASNRDRTSNQPQH
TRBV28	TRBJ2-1	ASRNRGEQF
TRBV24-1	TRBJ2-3	ATSDLPLRDGTSTDTQY
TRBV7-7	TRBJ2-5	ASSWLAGGPETQY
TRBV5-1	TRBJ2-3	ASSRDGVSTDTQY
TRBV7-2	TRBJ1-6	ASSLLGQANSPLH
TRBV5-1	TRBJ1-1	ASSLGGHTEAF
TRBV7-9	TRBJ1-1	ASFPIPSGLS
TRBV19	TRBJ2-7	ASSIEGFRSSYEQY
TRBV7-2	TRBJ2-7	ASSPGGGVSYEQY